This record concerns one TCR beta chain sequence. Its antigen remains unknown. The sample originates from a study of T cell repertoires in cytomegalovirus infection. Study summary: It was the public TCR beta signatures that indicated both CMV infection and matching HLA type.

Notes on the study in general: CMV-specific TCR beta clonotypes restricted by HLA-C dominated the ex vivo response. Of the TCR beta families, the public ones yielded a cumulative frequency that identified carriers of CMV plus the relevant HLA.

The CDR3 extends over 15 amino acids. V was pared by 3 bases and J by 5 bases, with 9 bases of the junction left unmatched. CDR1 is SGHTA and CDR2 is FQGNSA in the germline V gene. TCRdb fed the reads into MiXCR, producing one record per CDR3 protein. The sample shows approximately 320,000 distinct CDR3 sequences, approximately 9.5% of them seen only once. The receptor comes from a human donor in good health (CMV status not recorded). Some clones in this sample may be carry-over from other donors' samples. The chain uses TRBV7-2 and TRBJ2-5; 7 bases fit TRBD1. The sequencing sample was made of PBMCs. The CDR3 sequence is CASSFLDRIGETQYF. The DNA of the CDR3 is TGTGCCAGCAGCTTCTTGGACAGGATAGGTGAGACCCAGTACTTC.